The T cell receptor beta chain under discussion was sequenced for a study of blood T cell repertoires in COVID-19. Whole-study context: The cDNA or gDNA used as material had been derived from T cells, B-cell-depleted T cells, or PBMCs.

Per the original data handling: How many nucleated cells were present was estimated from reference gene primer amplification. Profiling relied on immunoSEQ multiplex PCR, and the TCRdb table lists in-frame clones only, not all of them. The DNA was the basis for D and trimming; V, J and clone size are from that table. The data contain over 85,000 clones, over 85% of them seen just once; the ten biggest clones take up 1.5% to 2.5%. The Seattle patients, enrolled during active infection, were followed longitudinally. The clonotype was recovered from a woman aged 45-65 years with COVID-19, enrolled during active disease. The sample taken for sequencing was peripheral blood.

The CDR3 reads CASSATGGTPWKLFF. Written as DNA, the CDR3 is TGTGCCAGCAGTGCCACAGGGGGCACTCCGTGGAAACTGTTTTTT. V gene TRBV25-1 combines with J gene TRBJ1-4, with TRBD1 identical over 9 bases. The CDR3 extends over 15 amino acids. The V segment lost 4 bases and the J segment 11 bases; nucleotides outside the gene matches: 11. Germline V lookup: CDR1 MGHDK, CDR2 SYGVNS. Full variable domain (remainder filled in from reference TRBV25-1 and TRBJ1-4): EADIYQTPRYLVIGTGKKITLECSQTMGHDKMYWYQQDPGMELHLIHYSYGVNSTEKGDLSSESTVSRIRTEHFPLTLESARPSHTSQYLCASSATGGTPWKLFFGSGTQLSVL.